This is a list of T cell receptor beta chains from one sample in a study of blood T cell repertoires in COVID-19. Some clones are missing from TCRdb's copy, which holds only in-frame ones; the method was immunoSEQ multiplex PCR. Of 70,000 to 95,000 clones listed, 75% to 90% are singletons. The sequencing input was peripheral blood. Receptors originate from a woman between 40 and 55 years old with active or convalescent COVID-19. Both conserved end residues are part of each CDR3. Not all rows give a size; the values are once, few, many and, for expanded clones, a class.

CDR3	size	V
CASSSLAGVGTGELFF	.	TRBV7-2
CASSLNGQSSYNEQFF	.	TRBV13
CASSYSMGQPLSYEQYF	few	TRBV6-2/TRBV6-3
CASSWTGGRYEQYF	once	TRBV28
CASSIGTISGLETQYF	.	TRBV19
CASSQRPTNEKLFF	.	TRBV3-1/TRBV3-2
CASSSGATNEKLFF	.	TRBV28
CASSYRDRAYEQYF	.	TRBV4-1
CASSAPIGGSRSDTQYF	.	TRBV9
CASSAIMGPPLLFF	.	TRBV25-1
CASSLLTGDSPLHF	.	TRBV11-2
CASSQDTGETQYF	.	TRBV4-2
CASTNWDSNTEAFF	.	TRBV11-3
CASSPSMNTEAFF	.	TRBV18
CASSSGLGNNEQFF	few	TRBV11-3
CSASRGGSSTEAFF	.	TRBV20-1
CASSPRTGWENTEAFF	.	TRBV18
CASSITGTAPFGNEQFF	few	TRBV7-2
CASSWVREEPQHF	.	TRBV28
CASSSRRGAGDGANVLTF	few	TRBV6-2/TRBV6-3
CASSSGTVSNQPQHF	.	TRBV19
CASSPGDSPKETQYF	.	TRBV9
CASSPKFGQIVQETQYF	.	TRBV7-6
CASPQSRGRFSPLHF	few	TRBV24-1
CASSPDISNQPQHF	.	TRBV7-9
CASSTRGSNSNQPQHF	once	TRBV19
CASSWTSGEGETQYF	once	TRBV11-2
CSAGPGYEAFF	.	TRBV29-1
CASRGDSNQPQHF	.	TRBV10-3
CATRTGTSGQETQYF	.	TRBV15
CASSLGGSRGDTQYF	.	TRBV5-1
CASSLGTSGYNEQFF	.	TRBV2
CASIRPGTGDSPLHF	.	TRBV2
CASSLLAGPTGELFF	.	TRBV28
CAISDLKPGLGNTGELFF	.	TRBV10-3